The sequence of this TCR beta chain was determined in a study of blood T cell repertoires in COVID-19. J lost 4 bases, V lost 0 bases, and 3 bases had no gene match. In germline, CDR1 is MRHNA, CDR2 SNTAGT. The CDR3 covers 15 residues. The method was immunoSEQ multiplex PCR; TCRdb's version includes in-frame clones alone and lacks a portion of them. The repertoire consists of about 81,000 clones, with 70% to 90% occurring once and the leading ten covering around 10%. This sequence was found in a man in his 70s with active or convalescent COVID-19. The sample taken for sequencing was peripheral blood. The rearrangement joins TRBV6-4 to TRBJ2-1, with TRBD1 identical over 7 bases. Here the CDR3 reads CASSDSGTDYNEQFF. DNA of the CDR3: TGTGCCAGCAGTGACTCCGGGACAGATTACAATGAGCAGTTCTTC.